The rows below give T cell receptor beta chains drawn from one sample of a study of blood T cell repertoires in COVID-19. Sequencing was performed with immunoSEQ multiplex PCR; in TCRdb, only in-frame clones are kept and a portion is missing. The sample yields 200,000 to 250,000 clones, 86% seen once. The sample comprised peripheral blood. All receptors come from a man in his sixties with acute or convalescent COVID-19. Each CDR3 is given with its conserved first and last residue. Fields, in order: clone size, J gene, V gene, D gene, CDR3 protein, CDR3 DNA. The D gene is left open where the match is weak. Clone size appears in some rows only: once, few, many, or a class for an expanded clone.

abundance: .; j_gene: TRBJ2-2; v_gene: TRBV18; d_gene: .; CDR3aa: CASSPRGTAGINTGELFF; CDR3nt: TGTGCCAGCTCACCACGAGGGACAGCGGGTATTAACACCGGGGAGCTGTTTTTT
abundance: once; j_gene: TRBJ2-1; v_gene: TRBV3-1/TRBV3-2; d_gene: TRBD2; CDR3aa: CASSQPDLAGLNNEQFF; CDR3nt: TGTGCCAGCAGCCAACCCGATCTAGCGGGGCTTAACAATGAGCAGTTCTTC
abundance: .; j_gene: TRBJ1-2; v_gene: TRBV5-1; d_gene: .; CDR3aa: CASSLELNYGYTF; CDR3nt: TGCGCCAGCAGCTTGGAACTTAACTATGGCTACACCTTC
abundance: .; j_gene: TRBJ2-2; v_gene: TRBV11-2; d_gene: .; CDR3aa: CASSLAGEAGELFF; CDR3nt: TGTGCCAGCAGCTTAGCGGGAGAGGCCGGGGAGCTGTTTTTT
abundance: .; j_gene: TRBJ2-2; v_gene: TRBV3-1/TRBV3-2; d_gene: TRBD2; CDR3aa: CASSQGGGLAGGTGELFF; CDR3nt: TGTGCCAGCAGCCAAGGTGGAGGACTAGCGGGAGGGACCGGGGAGCTGTTTTTT
abundance: .; j_gene: TRBJ2-1; v_gene: TRBV5-1; d_gene: .; CDR3aa: CASSLLLNNEQFF; CDR3nt: TGCGCCAGCAGCTTGCTTCTTAACAATGAGCAGTTCTTC
abundance: .; j_gene: TRBJ2-7; v_gene: TRBV29-1; d_gene: .; CDR3aa: CSVEVTGSSYEQYF; CDR3nt: TGCAGCGTTGAAGTCACAGGGAGTTCTTACGAGCAGTACTTC
abundance: .; j_gene: TRBJ1-1; v_gene: TRBV4-3; d_gene: .; CDR3aa: CASSTVQTGTEAFF; CDR3nt: TGCGCCAGCAGCACGGTCCAAACGGGGACTGAAGCTTTCTTT
abundance: .; j_gene: TRBJ1-2; v_gene: TRBV19; d_gene: TRBD1; CDR3aa: CATHPGQKNYGYTF; CDR3nt: TGTGCCACCCACCCGGGACAGAAAAACTATGGCTACACCTTC
abundance: .; j_gene: TRBJ1-4; v_gene: TRBV5-1; d_gene: .; CDR3aa: CASSFSDSVETNEKLFF; CDR3nt: TGCGCCAGCAGCTTTTCCGACAGTGTTGAAACTAATGAAAAACTGTTTTTT
abundance: .; j_gene: TRBJ1-5; v_gene: TRBV6-1; d_gene: .; CDR3aa: CASSEALGGRNQPQHF; CDR3nt: TGTGCCAGCAGTGAAGCGCTAGGAGGTCGAAATCAGCCCCAGCATTTT
abundance: .; j_gene: TRBJ1-5; v_gene: TRBV19; d_gene: .; CDR3aa: CASSLDSYSNQPQHF; CDR3nt: TGTGCCAGTAGTCTGGACAGCTATAGCAATCAGCCCCAGCATTTT
abundance: .; j_gene: TRBJ2-7; v_gene: TRBV27; d_gene: .; CDR3aa: CASWGPKAAYEQYF; CDR3nt: TGTGCCAGCTGGGGGCCCAAGGCGGCGTACGAGCAGTACTTC
abundance: .; j_gene: TRBJ2-7; v_gene: TRBV7-2; d_gene: TRBD1; CDR3aa: CASSFRQGPYEQYF; CDR3nt: TGTGCCAGCAGCTTTAGACAGGGACCCTACGAGCAGTACTTC
abundance: .; j_gene: TRBJ2-5; v_gene: TRBV30; d_gene: .; CDR3aa: CAWSPLTGLDETQYF; CDR3nt: TGTGCCTGGAGCCCCTTAACAGGGTTGGACGAGACCCAGTACTTC
abundance: .; j_gene: TRBJ2-1; v_gene: TRBV19; d_gene: TRBD2; CDR3aa: CASSIPGREGNEQFF; CDR3nt: TGTGCCAGTAGTATCCCAGGGCGGGAGGGCAATGAGCAGTTCTTC
abundance: .; j_gene: TRBJ1-1; v_gene: TRBV2; d_gene: .; CDR3aa: CASIVQGRDTEAFF; CDR3nt: TGTGCCAGCATAGTCCAGGGGAGGGACACTGAAGCTTTCTTT
abundance: .; j_gene: TRBJ2-5; v_gene: TRBV6-1; d_gene: TRBD2; CDR3aa: CASSEATSGSGETQYF; CDR3nt: TGTGCCAGCAGTGAAGCGACTAGCGGGAGCGGGGAGACCCAGTACTTC
abundance: .; j_gene: TRBJ1-2; v_gene: TRBV7-6; d_gene: TRBD1; CDR3aa: CASSFPDRGGNGYTF; CDR3nt: TGTGCCAGCAGCTTCCCGGACAGGGGAGGAAATGGCTACACCTTC
abundance: .; j_gene: TRBJ2-7; v_gene: TRBV18; d_gene: .; CDR3aa: CASSPPIGVSSSSEQYF; CDR3nt: TGTGCCAGCTCACCACCGATCGGTGTTTCCTCCTCCTCCGAGCAGTACTTC
abundance: .; j_gene: TRBJ1-1; v_gene: TRBV5-5; d_gene: TRBD1; CDR3aa: CASSPAGTGIEAFF; CDR3nt: TGTGCCAGCAGCCCTGCCGGGACAGGGATAGAAGCTTTCTTT
abundance: .; j_gene: TRBJ2-5; v_gene: TRBV9; d_gene: TRBD2; CDR3aa: CASSVSTPGLAAQQETQYF; CDR3nt: TGTGCCAGCAGCGTCTCCACCCCGGGACTAGCGGCCCAACAAGAGACCCAGTACTTC
abundance: .; j_gene: TRBJ2-7; v_gene: TRBV3-1/TRBV3-2; d_gene: .; CDR3aa: CASSQGDTPAILRPTYEQYF; CDR3nt: TGTGCCAGCAGCCAAGGAGACACACCTGCAATACTCCGGCCTACCTACGAGCAGTACTTC
abundance: .; j_gene: TRBJ1-2; v_gene: TRBV28; d_gene: .; CDR3aa: CASEGGHYGYTF; CDR3nt: TGTGCCAGTGAGGGGGGGCACTATGGCTACACCTTC
abundance: .; j_gene: TRBJ2-2; v_gene: TRBV3-1/TRBV3-2; d_gene: .; CDR3aa: CASLSLANTGELFF; CDR3nt: TGTGCCAGCCTGTCCTTAGCAAACACCGGGGAGCTGTTTTTT
abundance: .; j_gene: TRBJ2-5; v_gene: TRBV7-8; d_gene: .; CDR3aa: CASSLGKTGTGGRETQYF; CDR3nt: TGTGCCAGCAGCTTAGGAAAAACAGGGACGGGCGGCAGAGAGACCCAGTACTTC
abundance: .; j_gene: TRBJ2-1; v_gene: TRBV10-3; d_gene: TRBD1; CDR3aa: CAIEDRGLANEQFF; CDR3nt: TGTGCCATCGAGGACAGGGGGCTTGCCAATGAGCAGTTCTTC
abundance: .; j_gene: TRBJ2-7; v_gene: TRBV4-1; d_gene: TRBD1; CDR3aa: CASSQGRTGDYEQYF; CDR3nt: TGCGCCAGCAGCCAAGGCAGGACAGGGGACTACGAGCAGTACTTC
abundance: .; j_gene: TRBJ2-2; v_gene: TRBV19; d_gene: .; CDR3aa: CASSILGTLRGELFF; CDR3nt: TGTGCCAGTAGTATTCTTGGGACTCTCAGGGGGGAGCTGTTTTTT
abundance: .; j_gene: TRBJ2-7; v_gene: TRBV24-1; d_gene: TRBD1; CDR3aa: CATSDPSDRVNEQYF; CDR3nt: TGTGCCACCAGTGACCCTTCGGACAGGGTCAACGAGCAGTACTTC
abundance: .; j_gene: TRBJ2-3; v_gene: TRBV5-3; d_gene: TRBD1; CDR3aa: CARSAGQGRDTQYF; CDR3nt: TGTGCCAGAAGCGCGGGACAGGGTAGAGATACGCAGTATTTT
abundance: few; j_gene: TRBJ1-2; v_gene: TRBV5-1; d_gene: TRBD1; CDR3aa: CASSPHREGAKGYTF; CDR3nt: TGCGCCAGCAGTCCTCATCGGGAGGGGGCGAAGGGCTACACCTTC
abundance: .; j_gene: TRBJ1-4; v_gene: TRBV6-6; d_gene: .; CDR3aa: CASSYSKQRNEKLFF; CDR3nt: TGTGCCAGCAGTTACTCGAAACAGAGAAATGAAAAACTGTTTTTT
abundance: .; j_gene: TRBJ1-2; v_gene: TRBV4-1; d_gene: .; CDR3aa: CASSPSNPTGGYTF; CDR3nt: TGCGCCAGCAGCCCGTCAAACCCCACAGGAGGCTACACCTTC
abundance: once; j_gene: TRBJ2-5; v_gene: TRBV11-3; d_gene: TRBD2; CDR3aa: CASSLIGPGLAGSETQYF; CDR3nt: TGTGCCAGCAGCTTAATAGGTCCTGGACTAGCGGGGTCGGAGACCCAGTACTTC
abundance: .; j_gene: TRBJ1-1; v_gene: TRBV6-1; d_gene: TRBD1; CDR3aa: CASSELAGGVTEAFF; CDR3nt: TGTGCCAGCAGTGAATTGGCAGGGGGCGTCACTGAAGCTTTCTTT
abundance: .; j_gene: TRBJ2-3; v_gene: TRBV12-3/TRBV12-4; d_gene: TRBD1; CDR3aa: CASSFGGQGTQYF; CDR3nt: TGTGCCAGCAGCTTCGGCGGACAGGGAACGCAGTATTTT
abundance: .; j_gene: TRBJ2-2; v_gene: TRBV3-1/TRBV3-2; d_gene: .; CDR3aa: CASSQERVGTGELFF; CDR3nt: TGTGCCAGCAGCCAAGAGCGGGTTGGCACCGGGGAGCTGTTTTTT
abundance: once; j_gene: TRBJ2-7; v_gene: TRBV5-1; d_gene: TRBD2; CDR3aa: CASSLVLGTSGSLYEQYF; CDR3nt: TGCGCCAGCAGCTTGGTCCTCGGGACTAGCGGGTCTCTATACGAGCAGTACTTC
abundance: .; j_gene: TRBJ2-1; v_gene: TRBV9; d_gene: TRBD2; CDR3aa: CASSVEGLAGGPGQFF; CDR3nt: TGTGCCAGCAGCGTGGAGGGACTAGCGGGAGGTCCAGGGCAGTTCTTC
abundance: few; j_gene: TRBJ1-4; v_gene: TRBV28; d_gene: TRBD1; CDR3aa: CASSLQDRAKGKLFF; CDR3nt: TGTGCCAGCAGTTTACAGGACAGGGCGAAAGGAAAACTGTTTTTT
abundance: .; j_gene: TRBJ1-6; v_gene: TRBV7-2; d_gene: .; CDR3aa: CASSPGGDNSPLHF; CDR3nt: TGTGCCAGCAGCCCAGGAGGGGATAATTCACCCCTCCACTTT
abundance: .; j_gene: TRBJ2-1; v_gene: TRBV11-3; d_gene: .; CDR3aa: CASSSNPAGLNNEQFF; CDR3nt: TGTGCCAGCAGCTCAAACCCCGCGGGGCTGAACAATGAGCAGTTCTTC
abundance: .; j_gene: TRBJ1-1; v_gene: TRBV9; d_gene: TRBD1; CDR3aa: CASSVLGTAQNTEAFF; CDR3nt: TGTGCCAGCAGCGTACTGGGGACAGCGCAAAACACTGAAGCTTTCTTT
abundance: .; j_gene: TRBJ2-7; v_gene: TRBV28; d_gene: TRBD2; CDR3aa: CASSLGGGSYEQYF; CDR3nt: TGTGCCAGCAGTTTAGGGGGAGGGAGCTACGAGCAGTACTTC
abundance: .; j_gene: TRBJ2-3; v_gene: TRBV4-2; d_gene: TRBD2; CDR3aa: CASSQDGRSSGFTDTQYF; CDR3nt: TGTGCCAGCAGCCAAGATGGGAGGTCTAGCGGATTCACAGATACGCAGTATTTT
abundance: .; j_gene: TRBJ1-3; v_gene: TRBV30; d_gene: .; CDR3aa: CAWSPRMQGSGNTIYF; CDR3nt: TGTGCCTGGAGTCCCCGAATGCAGGGATCTGGAAACACCATATATTTT
abundance: .; j_gene: TRBJ2-1; v_gene: TRBV11-3; d_gene: .; CDR3aa: CASSLVDRLEVDEQFF; CDR3nt: TGTGCCAGCAGCTTAGTCGACCGACTAGAGGTGGATGAGCAGTTCTTC
abundance: .; j_gene: TRBJ1-2; v_gene: TRBV6-5; d_gene: .; CDR3aa: CASSPPESGGYGYTF; CDR3nt: TGTGCCAGCAGCCCCCCCGAGTCGGGAGGCTATGGCTACACCTTC
abundance: .; j_gene: TRBJ2-7; v_gene: TRBV25-1; d_gene: TRBD1; CDR3aa: CASSSSGQGIYEQYF; CDR3nt: TGTGCCAGCAGTTCCTCGGGACAGGGGATCTACGAGCAGTACTTC